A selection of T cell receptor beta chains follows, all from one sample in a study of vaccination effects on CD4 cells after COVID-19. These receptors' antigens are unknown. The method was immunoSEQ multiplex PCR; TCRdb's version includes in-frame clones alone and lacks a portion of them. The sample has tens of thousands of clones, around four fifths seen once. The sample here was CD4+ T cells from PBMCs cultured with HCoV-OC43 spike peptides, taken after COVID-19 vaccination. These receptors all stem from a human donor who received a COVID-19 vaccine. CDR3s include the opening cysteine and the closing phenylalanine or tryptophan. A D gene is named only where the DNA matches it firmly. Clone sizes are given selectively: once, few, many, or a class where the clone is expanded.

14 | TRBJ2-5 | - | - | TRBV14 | TGTGCCAGCAGCCAAGTCCCATGGGGGGAGACCCAGTACTTC | CASSQVPWGETQYF
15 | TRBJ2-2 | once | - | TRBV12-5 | TGTGCTAGTGGTTTAAGGCCGCCCGGGACCGGGGAGCTGTTTTTT | CASGLRPPGTGELFF
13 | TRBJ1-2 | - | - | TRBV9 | TGTGCCAGCAGCGTAGCCCTTAACTATGGCTACACCTTC | CASSVALNYGYTF
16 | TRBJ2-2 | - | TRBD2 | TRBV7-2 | TGTGCCAGCAGCTCCAGACTAGCGGGGGGTAAAGGGGAGCTGTTTTTT | CASSSRLAGGKGELFF
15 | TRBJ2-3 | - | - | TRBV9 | TGTGCCAGCAGCGTAGAGGGTTTTGGCACAGATACGCAGTATTTT | CASSVEGFGTDTQYF
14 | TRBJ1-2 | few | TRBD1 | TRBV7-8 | TGTGCCAGCAGTAAAACAGGGGGCAGATATGGCTACACCTTC | CASSKTGGRYGYTF
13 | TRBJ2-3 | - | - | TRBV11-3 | TGTGCCAGCAGCTTGTTCCGCACAGATACGCAGTATTTT | CASSLFRTDTQYF
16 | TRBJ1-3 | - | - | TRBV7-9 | TGTGCCAGCAGCTTAGTTCTGTCGGTTTACAGAAACACCATATATTTT | CASSLVLSVYRNTIYF
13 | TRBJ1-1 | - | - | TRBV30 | TGTGCCTGGACCTCGGGCCCGGTCACTGAAGCTTTCTTT | CAWTSGPVTEAFF
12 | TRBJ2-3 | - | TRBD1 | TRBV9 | TGTGCCAGCCTGACAGGGGTGGATACGCAGTATTTT | CASLTGVDTQYF
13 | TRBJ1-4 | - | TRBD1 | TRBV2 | TGTGCCAGCAGCGTGGACAGGGTTGAAAAACTGTTTTTT | CASSVDRVEKLFF
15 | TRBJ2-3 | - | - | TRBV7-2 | TGTGCCAGCAGCCGGACATTTAGGGAGGCAGATACGCAGTATTTT | CASSRTFREADTQYF
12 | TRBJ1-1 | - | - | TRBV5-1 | TGCGCCAGCAGCTACGGGGACACTGAAGCTTTCTTT | CASSYGDTEAFF
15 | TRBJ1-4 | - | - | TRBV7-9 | TGTGCCAGCAGCCGGTCAGGGGTAACTAATGAAAAACTGTTTTTT | CASSRSGVTNEKLFF
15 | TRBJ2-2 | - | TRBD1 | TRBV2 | TGTGCCAGCGCGCGGGACAGGGGGCTCGGCGGGGAGCTGTTTTTT | CASARDRGLGGELFF
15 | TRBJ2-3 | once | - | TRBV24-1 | TGTGCCACCAGTGCCTCCGGGAGACAAGAAGATACGCAGTATTTT | CATSASGRQEDTQYF
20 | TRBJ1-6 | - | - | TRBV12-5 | TGTGCTAGTGATCGCTGGGACCAATCAGGCCCAATCTATTATAATTCACCCCTCCACTTT | CASDRWDQSGPIYYNSPLHF
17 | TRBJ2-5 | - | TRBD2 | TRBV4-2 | TGTGCCAGCAGCCAAGATTGGGTGACTAGCGTAGAAGAGACCCAGTACTTC | CASSQDWVTSVEETQYF
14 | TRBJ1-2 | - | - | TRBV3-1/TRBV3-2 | TGTGCCAGCAGCCAAGTGGCGGGTAACTATGGCTACACCTTC | CASSQVAGNYGYTF
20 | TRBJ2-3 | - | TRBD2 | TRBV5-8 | TGTGCCAGCCCCCGCGGTCCGGGGCTTAGCGGGGGGTCTAGCACAGATACGCAGTATTTT | CASPRGPGLSGGSSTDTQYF
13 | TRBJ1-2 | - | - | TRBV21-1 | TGTGCCAGCAGCATAAGGCCCCCCTATGGCTACACCTTC | CASSIRPPYGYTF
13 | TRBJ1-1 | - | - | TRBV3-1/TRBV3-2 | TGTGCCAGCAGCCCACGGGGGAACACTGAAGCTTTCTTT | CASSPRGNTEAFF
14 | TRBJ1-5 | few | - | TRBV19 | TGTGCCAGTAGTACCGGGTCTGGGAATCAGCCCCAGCATTTT | CASSTGSGNQPQHF
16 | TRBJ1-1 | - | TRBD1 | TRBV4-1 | TGCGCCAGCAGCCGGACAGGGCCTCCTATGAACACTGAAGCTTTCTTT | CASSRTGPPMNTEAFF
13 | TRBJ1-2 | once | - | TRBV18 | TGTGCCAGCTCACCAGGGGGGGACTATGGCTACACCTTC | CASSPGGDYGYTF